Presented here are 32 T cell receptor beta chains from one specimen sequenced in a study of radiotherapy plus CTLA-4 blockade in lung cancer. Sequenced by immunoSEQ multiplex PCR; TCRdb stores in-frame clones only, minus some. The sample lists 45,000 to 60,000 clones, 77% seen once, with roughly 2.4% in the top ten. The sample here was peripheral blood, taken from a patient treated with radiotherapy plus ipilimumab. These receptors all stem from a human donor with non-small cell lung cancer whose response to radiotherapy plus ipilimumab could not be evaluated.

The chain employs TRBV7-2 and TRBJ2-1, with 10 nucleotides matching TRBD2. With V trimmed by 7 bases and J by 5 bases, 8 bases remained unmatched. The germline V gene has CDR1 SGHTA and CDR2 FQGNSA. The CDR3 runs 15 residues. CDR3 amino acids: CASKLGLAANNEQFF. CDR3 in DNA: TGTGCCAGCAAACTAGGACTAGCGGCCAACAATGAGCAGTTCTTC.

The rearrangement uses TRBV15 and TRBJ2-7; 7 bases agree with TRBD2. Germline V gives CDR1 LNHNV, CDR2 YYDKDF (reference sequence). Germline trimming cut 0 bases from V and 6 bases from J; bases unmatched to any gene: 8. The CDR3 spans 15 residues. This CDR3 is CATSRDPAGGGEQYF. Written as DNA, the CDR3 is TGTGCCACCAGCAGAGATCCGGCAGGCGGGGGCGAGCAGTACTTC.

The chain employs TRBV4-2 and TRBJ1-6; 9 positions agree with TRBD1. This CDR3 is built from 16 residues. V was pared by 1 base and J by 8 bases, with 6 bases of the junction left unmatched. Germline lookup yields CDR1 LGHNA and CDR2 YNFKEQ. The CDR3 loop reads CASSQVEGQGYSPLHF. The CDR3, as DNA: TGTGCCAGCAGCCAAGTTGAGGGACAGGGCTATTCACCCCTCCACTTT.

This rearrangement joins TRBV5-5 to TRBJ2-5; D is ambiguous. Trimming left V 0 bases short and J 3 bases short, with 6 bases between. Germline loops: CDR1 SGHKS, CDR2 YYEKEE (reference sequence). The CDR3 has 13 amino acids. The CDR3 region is CASSLAYEETQYF. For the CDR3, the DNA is TGTGCCAGCAGCTTGGCCTACGAAGAGACCCAGTACTTC.

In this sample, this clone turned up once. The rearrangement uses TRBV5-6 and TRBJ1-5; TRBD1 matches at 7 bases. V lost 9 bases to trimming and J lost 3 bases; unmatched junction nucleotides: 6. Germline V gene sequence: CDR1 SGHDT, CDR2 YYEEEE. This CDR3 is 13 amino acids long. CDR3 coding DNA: TGTGCCACCGCACAGGGGATCAATCAGCCCCAGCATTTT. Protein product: CATAQGINQPQHF. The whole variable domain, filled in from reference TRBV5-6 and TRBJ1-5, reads DAGVTQSPTHLIKTRGQQVTLRCSPKSGHDTVSWYQQALGQGPQFIFQYYEEEERQRGNFPDRFSGHQFPNYSSELNVNALLLGDSALYLCATAQGINQPQHFGDGTRLSIL.

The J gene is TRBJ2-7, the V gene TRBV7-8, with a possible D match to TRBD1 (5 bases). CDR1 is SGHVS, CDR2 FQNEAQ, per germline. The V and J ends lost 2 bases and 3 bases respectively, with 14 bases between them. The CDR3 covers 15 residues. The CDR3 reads CASSLLLGLDYEQYF. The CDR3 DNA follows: TGTGCCAGCAGCTTACTTTTGGGGCTCGACTACGAGCAGTACTTC.

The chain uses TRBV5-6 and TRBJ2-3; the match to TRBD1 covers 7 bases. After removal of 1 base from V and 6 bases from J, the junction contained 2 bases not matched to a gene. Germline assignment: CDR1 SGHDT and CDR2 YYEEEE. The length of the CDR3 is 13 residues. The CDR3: CASSLRGQDTQYF. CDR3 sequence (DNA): TGTGCCAGCAGCTTGAGGGGGCAGGATACGCAGTATTTT.

The CDR3 sequence: CASSQGRLSYEQYF. Here the CDR3 DNA reads TGTGCCAGCAGCCAAGGGCGGCTGTCCTACGAGCAGTACTTC. The chain has TRBV4-2 and TRBJ2-7; D not resolved. V was shortened by 1 base and J by 1 base, with 8 bases between the two germline ends. The germline CDR1 and CDR2 sequences are LGHNA and YNFKEQ. This CDR3 is 14 amino acids long.

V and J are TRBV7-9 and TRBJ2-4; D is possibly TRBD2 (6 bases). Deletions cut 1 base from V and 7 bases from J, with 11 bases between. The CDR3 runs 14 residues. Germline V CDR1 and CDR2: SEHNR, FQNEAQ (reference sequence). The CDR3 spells CASSLVLGGNIQYF. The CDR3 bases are TGTGCCAGCAGCTTAGTTCTCGGGGGTAACATTCAGTACTTC.

The CDR3 DNA is TGTGCCAGCACGACAGGGGCCGAGCAGTACTTC. Residues: CASTTGAEQYF. The chain employs TRBV6-5 and TRBJ2-7; 8 nucleotides line up with TRBD1. Per germline, CDR1 MNHEY and CDR2 SVGAGI. V gave up 7 bases and J gave up 6 bases; unmatched junction bases: 2. The CDR3 runs 11 residues.

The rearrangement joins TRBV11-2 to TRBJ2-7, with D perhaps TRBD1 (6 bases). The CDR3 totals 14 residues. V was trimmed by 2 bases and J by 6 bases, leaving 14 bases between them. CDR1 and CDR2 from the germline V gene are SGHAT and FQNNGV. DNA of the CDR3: TGTGCCAGCAGCTTATCTTCAGGGGTCGGCGAGCAGTACTTC. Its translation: CASSLSSGVGEQYF.

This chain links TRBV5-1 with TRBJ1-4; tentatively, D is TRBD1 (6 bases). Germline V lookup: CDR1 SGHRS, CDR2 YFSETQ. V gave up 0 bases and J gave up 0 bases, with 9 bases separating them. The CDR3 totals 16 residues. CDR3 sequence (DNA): TGCGCCAGCAGCTTGGGGCAGGGGTCAACTAATGAAAAACTGTTTTTT. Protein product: CASSLGQGSTNEKLFF.

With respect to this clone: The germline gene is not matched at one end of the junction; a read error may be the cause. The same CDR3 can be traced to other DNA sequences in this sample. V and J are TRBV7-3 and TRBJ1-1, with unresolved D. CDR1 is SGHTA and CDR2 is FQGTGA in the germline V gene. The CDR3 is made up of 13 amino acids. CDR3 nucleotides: TGTGCCAGCAGCCTTAACAGCAACACTGAAGCCTTCTTT. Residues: CASSLNSNTEAFF. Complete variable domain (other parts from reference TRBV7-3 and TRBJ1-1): GAGVSQTPSNKVTEKGKYVELRCDPISGHTALYWYRQSLGQGPEFLIYFQGTGAADDSGLPNDRFFAVRPEGSVSTLKIQRTERGDSAVYLCASSLNSNTEAFFGQGTRLTVV.

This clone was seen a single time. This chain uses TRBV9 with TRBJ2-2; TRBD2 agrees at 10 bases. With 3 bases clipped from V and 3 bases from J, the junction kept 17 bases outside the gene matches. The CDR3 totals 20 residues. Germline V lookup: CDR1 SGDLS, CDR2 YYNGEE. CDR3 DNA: TGTGCCAGCAGCGCAGGAGGGGCTAGCGGGAGTCGCCGGGACACCGGGGAGCTGTTTTTT. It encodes CASSAGGASGSRRDTGELFF.

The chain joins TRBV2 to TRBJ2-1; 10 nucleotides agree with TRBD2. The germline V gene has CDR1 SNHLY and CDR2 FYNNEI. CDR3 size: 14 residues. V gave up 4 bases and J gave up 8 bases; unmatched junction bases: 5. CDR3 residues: CASSVYSGGYEQFF. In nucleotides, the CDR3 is TGTGCCAGCAGTGTTTATAGCGGGGGGTATGAGCAGTTCTTC.

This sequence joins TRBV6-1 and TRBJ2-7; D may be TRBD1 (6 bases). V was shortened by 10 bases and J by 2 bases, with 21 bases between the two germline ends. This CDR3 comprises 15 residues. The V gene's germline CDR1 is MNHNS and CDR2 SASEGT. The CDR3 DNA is TGTGCCACCTGGGAGCCCGGGACACCCACCTACGAGCAGTACTTC. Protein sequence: CATWEPGTPTYEQYF.

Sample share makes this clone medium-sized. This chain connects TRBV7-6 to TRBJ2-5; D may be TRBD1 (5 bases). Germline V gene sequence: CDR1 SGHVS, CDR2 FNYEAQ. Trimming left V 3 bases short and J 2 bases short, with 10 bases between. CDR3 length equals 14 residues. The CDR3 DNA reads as TGTGCCAGCAGCTTGGACATCTTACAAGAGACCCAGTACTTC. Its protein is CASSLDILQETQYF.

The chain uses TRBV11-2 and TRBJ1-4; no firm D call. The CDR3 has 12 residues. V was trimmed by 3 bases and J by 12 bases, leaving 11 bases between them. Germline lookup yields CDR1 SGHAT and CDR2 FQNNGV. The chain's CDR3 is CASSLERAELFF. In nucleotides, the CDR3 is TGTGCCAGCAGCTTGGAGCGTGCGGAACTGTTTTTT.

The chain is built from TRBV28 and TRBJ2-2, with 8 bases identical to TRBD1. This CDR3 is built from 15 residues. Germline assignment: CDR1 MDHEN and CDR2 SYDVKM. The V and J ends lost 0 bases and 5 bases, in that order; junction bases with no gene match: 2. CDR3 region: CASSLWRTGTGELFF. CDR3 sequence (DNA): TGTGCCAGCAGTTTATGGCGGACAGGGACCGGGGAGCTGTTTTTT.

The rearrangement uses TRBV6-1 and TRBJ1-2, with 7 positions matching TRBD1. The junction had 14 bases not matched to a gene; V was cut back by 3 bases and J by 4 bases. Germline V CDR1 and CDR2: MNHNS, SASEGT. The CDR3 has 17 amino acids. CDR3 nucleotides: TGTGCCAGCAGTGACCTCAAAAGGACTGACAGGGCCTATGGCTACACCTTC. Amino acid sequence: CASSDLKRTDRAYGYTF.

Written as DNA, the CDR3 is TGTGCCAGCAGCCAAGTTGGAGGGGGCAGATCCACTGAAGCTTTCTTT. This codes for CASSQVGGGRSTEAFF. This chain joins TRBV14 and TRBJ1-1; 7 bases map to TRBD1. CDR3 length equals 16 residues. V lost 1 base and J lost 4; bases outside the gene matches: 9. CDR1 SGHDN and CDR2 FVKESK come from the germline V gene. Supplemented by reference TRBV14 and TRBJ1-1, the full variable domain reads EAGVTQFPSHSVIEKGQTVTLRCDPISGHDNLYWYRRVMGKEIKFLLHFVKESKQDESGMPNNRFLAERTGGTYSTLKVQPAELEDSGVYFCASSQVGGGRSTEAFFGQGTRLTVV.

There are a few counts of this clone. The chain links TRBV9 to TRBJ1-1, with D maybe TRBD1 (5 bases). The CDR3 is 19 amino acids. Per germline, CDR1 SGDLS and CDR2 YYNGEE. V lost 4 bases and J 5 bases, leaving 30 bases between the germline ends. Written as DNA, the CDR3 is TGTGCCAGCAGCACTCCCGTAGGTGGGGCCCTAACCCTGGGGACTGAAGCTTTCTTT. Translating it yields CASSTPVGGALTLGTEAFF.

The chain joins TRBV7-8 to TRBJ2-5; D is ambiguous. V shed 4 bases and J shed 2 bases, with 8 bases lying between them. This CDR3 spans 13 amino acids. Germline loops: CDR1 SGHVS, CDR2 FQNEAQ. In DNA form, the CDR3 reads TGTGCCAGCAGCTCAGGCGTACAAGAGACCCAGTACTTC. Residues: CASSSGVQETQYF. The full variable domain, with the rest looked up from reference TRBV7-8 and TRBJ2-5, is GAGVSQSPRYKVAKRGQDVALRCDPISGHVSLFWYQQALGQGPEFLTYFQNEAQLDKSGLPSDRFFAERPEGSVSTLKIQRTQQEDSAVYLCASSSGVQETQYFGPGTRLLVL.

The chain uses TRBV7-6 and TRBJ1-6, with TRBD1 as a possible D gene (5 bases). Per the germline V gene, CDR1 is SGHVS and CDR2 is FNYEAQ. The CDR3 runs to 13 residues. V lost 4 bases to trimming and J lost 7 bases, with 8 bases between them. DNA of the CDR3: TGTGCCAGCAGCTCACGACAGAATTCACCCCTCCACTTT. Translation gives CASSSRQNSPLHF.

CDR3: CASSPSAGVVPGELFF. CDR3 sequence (DNA): TGTGCCAGCTCACCATCTGCGGGAGTTGTTCCCGGGGAGCTGTTTTTT. The rearrangement links TRBV18 to TRBJ2-2; 7 bases match TRBD2. Germline lookup yields CDR1 KGHSH and CDR2 LQKENI. The CDR3 spans 16 residues. Losses at the gene ends were 2 bases for V and 6 bases for J; bases not matched to a gene: 9.

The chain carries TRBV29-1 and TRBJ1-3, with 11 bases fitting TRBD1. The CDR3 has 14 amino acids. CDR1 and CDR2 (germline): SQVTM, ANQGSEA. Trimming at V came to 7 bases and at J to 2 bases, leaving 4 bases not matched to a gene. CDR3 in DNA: TGCAGCGGAACGGACAGGGGGCCTGGAAACACCATATATTTT. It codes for CSGTDRGPGNTIYF.

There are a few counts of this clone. The CDR3 region is CASSIDLNRNNEQFF. DNA for the CDR3: TGTGCCAGTAGTATAGATCTAAACAGGAACAATGAGCAGTTCTTC. This rearrangement joins TRBV19 to TRBJ2-1, with D tentatively TRBD1 (5 bases). The germline gives CDR1 LNHDA, CDR2 SQIVND (reference sequence). The CDR3 length is 15 residues. With 0 bases removed from V and 5 bases from J, the gap between germline ends came to 11 bases.

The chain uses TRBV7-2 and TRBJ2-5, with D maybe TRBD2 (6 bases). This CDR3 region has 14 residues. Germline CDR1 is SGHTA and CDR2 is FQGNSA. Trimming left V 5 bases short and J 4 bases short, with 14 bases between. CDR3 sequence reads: CASSPPPGLETQYF. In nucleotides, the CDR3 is TGTGCCAGCAGCCCACCACCGGGACTAGAGACCCAGTACTTC. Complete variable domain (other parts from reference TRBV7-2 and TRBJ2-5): GAGVSQSPSNKVTEKGKDVELRCDPISGHTALYWYRQSLGQGLEFLIYFQGNSAPDKSGLPSDRFSAERTGGSVSTLTIQRTQQEDSAVYLCASSPPPGLETQYFGPGTRLLVL.

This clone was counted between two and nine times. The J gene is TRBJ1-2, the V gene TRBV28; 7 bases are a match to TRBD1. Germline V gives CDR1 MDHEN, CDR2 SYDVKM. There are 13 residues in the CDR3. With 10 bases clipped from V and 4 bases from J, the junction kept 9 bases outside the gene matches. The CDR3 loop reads CAINRGFGYGYTF. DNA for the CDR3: TGTGCCATCAACAGGGGATTCGGCTATGGCTACACCTTC.

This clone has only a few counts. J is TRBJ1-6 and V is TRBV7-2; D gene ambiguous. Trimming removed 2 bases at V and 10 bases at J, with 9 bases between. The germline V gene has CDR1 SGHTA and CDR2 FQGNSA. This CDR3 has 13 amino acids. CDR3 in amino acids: CASSLTGGSPLHF. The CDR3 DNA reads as TGTGCCAGCAGCTTAACTGGCGGGTCACCCCTCCACTTT.

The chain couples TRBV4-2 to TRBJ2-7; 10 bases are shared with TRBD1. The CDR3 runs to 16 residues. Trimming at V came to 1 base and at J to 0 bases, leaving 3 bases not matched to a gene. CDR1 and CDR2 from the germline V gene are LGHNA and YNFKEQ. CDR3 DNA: TGTGCCAGCAGCCAAGCCCGGACAGGGGGCTCCTACGAGCAGTACTTC. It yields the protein CASSQARTGGSYEQYF.

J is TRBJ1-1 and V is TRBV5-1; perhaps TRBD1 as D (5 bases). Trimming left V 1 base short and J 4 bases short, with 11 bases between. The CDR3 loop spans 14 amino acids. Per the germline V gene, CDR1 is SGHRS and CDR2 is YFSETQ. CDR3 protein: CASSLFTGTTEAFF. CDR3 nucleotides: TGCGCCAGCAGCTTGTTCACAGGCACCACTGAAGCTTTCTTT.